This T cell receptor (beta chain) was obtained from a study of blood T cell repertoires in COVID-19. About the study: Samples taken during acute and convalescent COVID-19 were collected in the United States, Italy and Spain. T cells, B-cell-depleted T cells, or PBMCs provided the cDNA or gDNA that served as material.

The CDR3 has 20 residues. After removal of 5 bases from V and 4 bases from J, the junction contained 24 bases not matched to a gene. The germline gives CDR1 SGHRS, CDR2 YFSETQ. This table comes from immunoSEQ multiplex PCR, and its TCRdb copy is limited to in-frame clones, with some not included. In the table there are about 50,000 clones, more than 85% of which are singletons. The sample was peripheral blood. The origin of this receptor is a woman aged 80 or over with acute or convalescent COVID-19. The chain is built from TRBV5-1 and TRBJ2-1; 7 nucleotides align to TRBD2. CDR3 sequence reads: CASSGSMGRGAGARYNEQFF. The CDR3 DNA sequence: TGCGCCAGCAGTGGGAGCATGGGTCGCGGTGCGGGAGCTCGGTACAATGAGCAGTTCTTC.